This T cell receptor beta chain derives from a study of metastatic and nonmetastatic thyroid tumors. All patients were treatment-naive before thyroid surgery. V lost 10 bases and J lost 5; bases outside the gene matches: 6. This CDR3 spans 12 amino acids. The V gene's germline CDR1 is ENHRY and CDR2 SYGVKD. TCRdb reassembled clones from the PCR reads with MiXCR. The sample records under 7,500 clones, roughly 32% being singletons. Sequencing was performed on adjacent normal tissue. The gene calls are TRBV10-3 and TRBJ1-2; 8 bases line up with TRBD1. This clonotype originated in a female donor with papillary thyroid cancer or a benign thyroid nodule (not recorded which). Some clones in this sample may be carry-over from other donors' samples. CDR3 loop: CATQGVKYGYTF. The CDR3 bases are TGTGCCACACAGGGGGTGAAATATGGCTACACCTTC.